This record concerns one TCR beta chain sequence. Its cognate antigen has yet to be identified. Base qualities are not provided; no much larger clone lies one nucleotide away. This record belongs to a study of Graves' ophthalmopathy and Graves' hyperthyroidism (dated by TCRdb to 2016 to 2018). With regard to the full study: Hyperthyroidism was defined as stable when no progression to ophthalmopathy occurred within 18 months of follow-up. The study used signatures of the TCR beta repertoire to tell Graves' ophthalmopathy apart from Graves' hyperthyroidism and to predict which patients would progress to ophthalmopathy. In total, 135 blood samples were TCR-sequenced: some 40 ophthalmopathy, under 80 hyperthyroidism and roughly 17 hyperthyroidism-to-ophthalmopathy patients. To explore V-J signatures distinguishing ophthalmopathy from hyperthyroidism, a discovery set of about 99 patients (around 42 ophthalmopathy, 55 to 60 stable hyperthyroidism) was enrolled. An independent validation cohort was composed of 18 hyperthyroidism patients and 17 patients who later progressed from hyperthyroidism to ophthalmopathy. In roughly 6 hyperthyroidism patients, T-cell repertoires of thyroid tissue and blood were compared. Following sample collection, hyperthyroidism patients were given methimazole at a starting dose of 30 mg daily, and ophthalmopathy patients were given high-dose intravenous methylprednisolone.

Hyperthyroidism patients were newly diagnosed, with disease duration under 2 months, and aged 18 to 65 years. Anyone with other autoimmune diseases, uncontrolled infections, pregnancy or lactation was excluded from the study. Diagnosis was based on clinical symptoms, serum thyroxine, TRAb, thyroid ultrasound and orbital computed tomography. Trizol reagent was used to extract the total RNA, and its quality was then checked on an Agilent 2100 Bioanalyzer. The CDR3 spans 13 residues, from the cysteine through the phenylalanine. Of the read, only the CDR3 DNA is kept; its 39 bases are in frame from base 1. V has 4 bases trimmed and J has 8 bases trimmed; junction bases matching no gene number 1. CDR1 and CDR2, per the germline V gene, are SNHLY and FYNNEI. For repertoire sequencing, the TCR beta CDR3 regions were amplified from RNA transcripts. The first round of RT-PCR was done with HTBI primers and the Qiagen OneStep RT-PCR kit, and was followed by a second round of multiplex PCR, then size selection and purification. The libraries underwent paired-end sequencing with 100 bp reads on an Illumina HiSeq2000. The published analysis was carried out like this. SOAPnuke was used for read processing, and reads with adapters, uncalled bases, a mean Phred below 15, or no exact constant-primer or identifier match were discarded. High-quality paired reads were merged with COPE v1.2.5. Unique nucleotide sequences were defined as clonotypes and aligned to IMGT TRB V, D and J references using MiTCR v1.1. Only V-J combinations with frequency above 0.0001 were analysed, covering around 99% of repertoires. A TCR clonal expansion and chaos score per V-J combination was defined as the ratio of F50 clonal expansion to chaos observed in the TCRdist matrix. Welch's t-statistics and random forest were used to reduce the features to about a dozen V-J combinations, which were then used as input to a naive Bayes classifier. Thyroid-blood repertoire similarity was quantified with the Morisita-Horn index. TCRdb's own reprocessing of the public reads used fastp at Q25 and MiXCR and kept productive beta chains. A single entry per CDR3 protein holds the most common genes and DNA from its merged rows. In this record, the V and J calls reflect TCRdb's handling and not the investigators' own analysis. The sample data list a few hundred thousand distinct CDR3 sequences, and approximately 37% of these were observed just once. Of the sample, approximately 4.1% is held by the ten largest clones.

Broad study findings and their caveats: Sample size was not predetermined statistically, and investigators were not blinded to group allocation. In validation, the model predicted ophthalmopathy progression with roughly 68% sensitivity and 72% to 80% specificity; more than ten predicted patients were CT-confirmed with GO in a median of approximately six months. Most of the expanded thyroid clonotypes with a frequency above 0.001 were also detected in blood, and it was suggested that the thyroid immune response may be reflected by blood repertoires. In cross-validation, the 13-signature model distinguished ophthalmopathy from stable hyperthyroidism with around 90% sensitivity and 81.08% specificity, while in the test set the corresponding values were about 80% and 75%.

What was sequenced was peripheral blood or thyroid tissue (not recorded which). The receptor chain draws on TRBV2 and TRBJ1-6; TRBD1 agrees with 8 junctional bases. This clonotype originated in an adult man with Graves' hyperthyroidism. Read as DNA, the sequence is TGTGCCAGCAGTGGACAGGGGTATTCACCCCTCCACTTT. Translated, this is CASSGQGYSPLHF.